This T cell receptor (beta chain) was observed in a study of shared clonotypes between healthy human individuals. For every subset, genomic DNA was evenly distributed across several immunoSEQ plates. Sequencing was performed with immunoSEQ multiplex PCR; in TCRdb, only in-frame clones are kept and a portion is missing. The table shows hundreds of thousands of clones, with 70% to 80% occurring only once. This clone was detected only a few times. The CDR3 runs 14 residues. Germline V gene sequence: CDR1 LNHNV, CDR2 YYDKDF (reference sequence). Trimming cost V 7 bases and J 0 bases, with 12 bases left between them.

Material: PBMCs. This receptor was taken from a woman aged 40 to 50 in good health. Some clones in this sample may be carry-over from other donors' samples. The V and J genes are TRBV15 and TRBJ1-1; possible D gene TRBD1, 5 bases. CDR3 bases: TGTGCCACCAACGCAGCACAGGTGAACACTGAAGCTTTCTTT. This codes for CATNAAQVNTEAFF.